A selection of T cell receptor beta chains follows, all from one sample in a study of blood T cell repertoires in COVID-19. The method was immunoSEQ multiplex PCR; TCRdb's version includes in-frame clones alone and lacks a portion of them. The sample includes about 140,000 clones, about four fifths of them seen just once. The sequenced material came from peripheral blood. Source of these receptors: a human donor in a cohort sampled during active COVID-19. CDR3s include the opening cysteine and the closing phenylalanine or tryptophan. Fields, in order: J gene, V gene, clone size, D gene, CDR3 protein, CDR3 DNA. A D gene is named only where the DNA matches it firmly. Size tells how often a clone was seen (once, few, many) or the class of an expanded clone, and some rows leave it out.

>TRBJ1-1|TRBV12-3/TRBV12-4|few|.
CASRQGNTEAFF
TGTGCCAGCAGACAGGGGAACACTGAAGCTTTCTTT
>TRBJ2-1|TRBV7-2|.|TRBD2
CASSLGQLAGGNEQFF
TGTGCCAGCAGCTTAGGCCAACTAGCGGGGGGCAATGAGCAGTTCTTC
>TRBJ2-3|TRBV5-1|.|.
CASSAEGDTQYF
TGCGCCAGCAGCGCGGAAGGCGATACGCAGTATTTT
>TRBJ1-6|TRBV4-3|.|TRBD1
CASSQDVRQGGSPLHF
TGCGCCAGCAGCCAAGATGTGAGACAGGGGGGGTCACCCCTCCACTTT
>TRBJ2-7|TRBV24-1|.|TRBD1
CATSDTRQGSYEQYF
TGTGCCACCAGTGATACCCGACAGGGCTCCTACGAGCAGTACTTC
>TRBJ2-7|TRBV5-1|.|.
CASSRDRGLAGMYEQYF
TGCGCCAGCAGCCGGGACAGGGGCCTAGCGGGAATGTACGAGCAGTACTTC
>TRBJ2-6|TRBV7-9|.|.
CASSFSRQRTSGANVLTF
TGTGCCAGCAGCTTCTCCCGCCAGCGGACCTCTGGGGCCAACGTCCTGACTTTC
>TRBJ2-1|TRBV19|.|TRBD2
CASRRGGWASGSTAYNEQFF
TGTGCCAGTAGGCGGGGAGGGTGGGCTAGCGGGAGTACCGCCTACAATGAGCAGTTCTTC
>TRBJ2-1|TRBV7-6|.|TRBD2
CASSLAALAGHNEQFF
TGTGCCAGCAGCTTAGCGGCACTAGCGGGGCACAATGAGCAGTTCTTC
>TRBJ1-2|TRBV6-1|once|TRBD1
CASSEVGTVYGYTF
TGTGCCAGCAGTGAAGTTGGGACAGTCTATGGCTACACCTTC
>TRBJ1-2|TRBV14|.|.
CASSQGQGYGYTF
TGTGCCAGCAGCCAAGGCCAGGGGTATGGCTACACCTTC
>TRBJ2-3|TRBV27|few|.
CASRPYAYGSTDTQYF
TGTGCCAGCAGGCCCTACGCCTACGGGTCCACAGATACGCAGTATTTT
>TRBJ2-5|TRBV28|.|TRBD2
CASSRQAGGQTQYF
TGTGCCAGCAGTCGCCAAGCGGGAGGGCAGACCCAGTACTTC
>TRBJ1-5|TRBV19|.|.
CASSSDSLQQPQHF
TGTGCCAGTAGTTCGGACAGTCTACAACAGCCCCAGCATTTT
>TRBJ2-7|TRBV2|.|TRBD1
CASSSPIDRVLSYEQYF
TGTGCCAGCAGTTCCCCAATCGACAGGGTCCTCTCCTACGAGCAGTACTTC
>TRBJ1-4|TRBV2|.|TRBD1
CASSLDRGQNEKLFF
TGTGCCAGCAGTCTGGACAGGGGGCAAAATGAAAAACTGTTTTTT
>TRBJ2-3|TRBV7-2|.|TRBD2
CASTLAGMGPDTQYF
TGTGCCAGCACCCTAGCGGGAATGGGGCCAGATACGCAGTATTTT
>TRBJ2-3|TRBV3-1/TRBV3-2|.|TRBD2
CASSPGDYTDTQYF
TGTGCCAGCAGCCCCGGGGACTACACAGATACGCAGTATTTT
>TRBJ1-5|TRBV6-2/TRBV6-3|.|TRBD1
CASSKTGGNQPQHF
TGTGCCAGCAGTAAAACAGGGGGCAATCAGCCCCAGCATTTT
>TRBJ2-5|TRBV27|.|.
CASSKDRDTKETQYF
TGTGCCAGCAGTAAGGACCGGGACACCAAAGAGACCCAGTACTTC
>TRBJ1-5|TRBV18|.|TRBD1
CASSPGQGNQPQHF
TGTGCCAGCTCACCGGGACAGGGAAATCAGCCCCAGCATTTT
>TRBJ2-3|TRBV5-1|.|TRBD1
CASSLRGTGVGDTQYF
TGCGCCAGCAGCCTCCGGGGGACAGGGGTCGGGGATACGCAGTATTTT
>TRBJ1-1|TRBV6-1|.|.
CASSEQVTEAFF
TGTGCCAGCAGTGAACAGGTTACTGAAGCTTTCTTT
>TRBJ2-6|TRBV27|.|TRBD2
CASKRGTSSGANVLTF
TGTGCCAGCAAGAGGGGGACTAGCTCTGGGGCCAACGTCCTGACTTTC
>TRBJ2-7|TRBV19|.|TRBD1
CASSSSGTGLNEQYF
TGTGCCAGTAGTTCCTCCGGGACAGGGCTCAACGAGCAGTACTTC
>TRBJ2-5|TRBV9|.|TRBD2
CASSVGAGVMSMKTQYF
TGTGCCAGCAGCGTAGGAGCGGGAGTGATGAGTATGAAGACCCAGTACTTC
>TRBJ2-7|TRBV10-1|few|TRBD2
CASSAATSGPYEQYF
TGCGCCAGCAGTGCCGCCACTAGCGGACCCTACGAGCAGTACTTC
>TRBJ2-1|TRBV9|few|TRBD2
CASSVDGGGNNEQFF
TGTGCCAGCAGCGTAGACGGGGGAGGGAACAATGAGCAGTTCTTC
>TRBJ2-7|TRBV27|.|.
CASSLWAGGPYEQYF
TGTGCCAGCAGTTTATGGGCAGGGGGGCCTTACGAGCAGTACTTC
>TRBJ2-1|TRBV18|.|TRBD1
CASSPAKGGDEQFF
TGTGCCAGCTCACCCGCCAAAGGGGGCGATGAGCAGTTCTTC
>TRBJ2-7|TRBV29-1|.|TRBD1
CSVARDRVDEQYF
TGCAGCGTAGCCCGGGACAGGGTAGACGAGCAGTACTTC
>TRBJ2-7|TRBV18|once|.
CASSPNGGSYEQYF
TGTGCCAGCTCACCAAACGGAGGATCCTACGAGCAGTACTTC
>TRBJ2-7|TRBV25-1|.|TRBD1
CASRGGQVGLADPYEQYF
TGTGCCAGCAGGGGGGGACAGGTCGGGCTAGCAGACCCCTACGAGCAGTACTTC
>TRBJ2-5|TRBV13|.|.
CASGRGRWETQYF
TGTGCCAGCGGCAGGGGGAGGTGGGAGACCCAGTACTTC
>TRBJ2-7|TRBV25-1|.|.
CASSAQGYEQYF
TGTGCCAGCAGTGCGCAGGGATACGAGCAGTACTTC
>TRBJ2-1|TRBV19|.|TRBD1
CASSIHRDRGYNEQFF
TGTGCCAGTAGTATTCACCGGGACAGGGGGTACAATGAGCAGTTCTTC
>TRBJ2-2|TRBV7-9|.|.
CAGSAMDTGELFF
TGTGCCGGGAGCGCCATGGACACCGGGGAGCTGTTTTTT
>TRBJ2-7|TRBV28|few|.
CASSRPDRLYEQYF
TGTGCCAGCAGCCGACCCGACAGGCTCTACGAGCAGTACTTC
>TRBJ2-7|TRBV2|.|TRBD1
CASSERRGQGAHEQYF
TGTGCCAGCAGTGAAAGGCGGGGACAGGGGGCCCACGAGCAGTACTTC
>TRBJ2-7|TRBV9|once|.
CASSVVDIPYEQYF
TGTGCCAGCAGCGTAGTAGATATCCCCTACGAGCAGTACTTC
>TRBJ2-7|TRBV20-1|.|TRBD2
CSASPPGLAAPYEQYF
TGCAGTGCTAGTCCGCCTGGGCTAGCGGCACCCTACGAGCAGTACTTC
>TRBJ2-1|TRBV28|.|.
CASSSGHPGAYNEQFF
TGTGCCAGCAGTTCTGGACACCCGGGCGCCTACAATGAGCAGTTCTTC
>TRBJ2-7|TRBV5-6|.|TRBD2
CASDNYRLAGGPSYEQYF
TGTGCCAGCGATAACTATAGACTAGCGGGAGGTCCCTCCTACGAGCAGTACTTC
>TRBJ2-7|TRBV15|.|TRBD1
CATSRGAGGNYEQYF
TGTGCCACCAGCAGAGGAGCAGGGGGCAACTACGAGCAGTACTTC
>TRBJ2-7|TRBV9|.|TRBD2
CASSVESGRAYEQYF
TGTGCCAGCAGCGTAGAAAGCGGGAGGGCCTACGAGCAGTACTTC
>TRBJ2-3|TRBV9|.|.
CASSPSFSGGGGDTQYF
TGTGCCAGCAGCCCATCCTTTAGCGGCGGTGGGGGGGATACGCAGTATTTT
>TRBJ2-7|TRBV9|.|.
CASSVGGPTYEQYF
TGTGCCAGCAGCGTAGGGGGGCCCACCTACGAGCAGTACTTC
>TRBJ1-2|TRBV5-6|.|TRBD1
CASSPDRVGYTF
TGTGCCAGCAGCCCCGACAGGGTTGGCTACACCTTC
>TRBJ1-6|TRBV15|.|TRBD1
CATGQSYNSPLHF
TGTGCCACGGGACAGTCATATAATTCACCCCTCCACTTT
>TRBJ1-1|TRBV7-2|.|.
CASSPGQNTEAFF
TGTGCCAGCAGCCCGGGACAAAACACTGAAGCTTTCTTT
>TRBJ2-1|TRBV18|.|TRBD2
CASSPGLAGNEQFF
TGTGCCAGCTCACCCGGACTAGCGGGAAATGAGCAGTTCTTC
>TRBJ1-3|TRBV23-1|.|.
CASSQSNNGTRTALSGNTIYF
TGCGCCAGCAGTCAATCGAATAACGGGACAAGAACGGCTCTCTCTGGAAACACCATATATTTT